The following is a T cell receptor (beta chain) sequence with its context. Germline V lookup: CDR1 MNHEY, CDR2 SVGEGT. There are 15 residues in the CDR3. The V gene lost 6 bases and the J gene lost 6 bases, with 15 bases spanning the gap. Some clones are missing from TCRdb's copy, which holds only in-frame ones; the method was immunoSEQ multiplex PCR. The table has about 100,000 clones, about 89% seen once. This record belongs to a study of blood T cell repertoires in COVID-19. Overall study: Collection of acute and convalescent COVID-19 samples took place in the United States, Italy and Spain. In each case, the material was cDNA or gDNA derived from T cells, B-cell-depleted T cells, or PBMCs.

The sequencing sample was made of peripheral blood. This TCR derives from a man between 60 and 75 years old with acute or convalescent COVID-19. This chain connects TRBV6-2 or TRBV6-3 to TRBJ1-6, with D unclear. CDR3 sequence reads: CASSEPTGTNSPLHF. For the CDR3, the DNA is TGTGCCAGCAGCGAGCCGACTGGTACTAATTCACCCCTCCACTTT.